The clone carrying this TCR beta chain was seen many times. Its cognate antigen is unknown. This sample is part of a study of early T cells in non-severe SARS-CoV-2 infection. In the study overall: Sequenced bulk RNA came from whole blood that was unsorted, and chains were unpaired.

Germline V gene lookup returns CDR1 SGHVS and CDR2 FNYEAQ. This CDR3 region has 17 residues. Trimming at V came to 1 base and at J to 3 bases, leaving 11 bases not matched to a gene. Individually, cDNA molecules had unique molecular identifiers attached to them. TCRdb re-derived calls from the 5' RACE reads in MiXCR, one entry per CDR3 protein. The data show about 50,000 distinct CDR3 sequences, over 7% seen once. Study-wide results and caveats: Clonotype matching in VDJdb favored anti-spike CD8 responses and did not capture private and CD4 specificities.

Source material: whole blood. V and J are TRBV7-6 and TRBJ1-1; 7 bases are a match to TRBD1. The origin of this receptor is an adult who was a healthcare worker with PCR-confirmed SARS-CoV-2 infection or an uninfected control (not recorded which). For the CDR3, the DNA is TGTGCCAGCAGCTTAGGGACAGGTGGGGTTCCGGACACTGAAGCTTTCTTT. It yields the protein CASSLGTGGVPDTEAFF.